This TCR beta chain was recovered during a study of blood T cell repertoires in COVID-19. The method was immunoSEQ multiplex PCR; TCRdb's version includes in-frame clones alone and lacks a portion of them. The table records around 450,000 clones, about 85% of them present only once. Categorization into cohorts depended on clinical history that participants reported. Source material: PBMCs or T cells enriched from blood (not recorded which). The source of this sequence is a woman between 18 and 30 years old with acute COVID-19.

This chain's CDR3 is CASSPGTGFSYNEQFF. In DNA form, the CDR3 reads TGTGCCAGCAGCCCCGGGACAGGATTCTCCTACAATGAGCAGTTCTTC. The genes are TRBV7-9 and TRBJ2-1; 8 bases are shared with TRBD1. The junction had 6 bases not matched to a gene; V was cut back by 5 bases and J by 0 bases. The length of the CDR3 is 16 residues. The germline gives CDR1 SEHNR, CDR2 FQNEAQ (reference sequence).